The rows below give T cell receptor beta chains drawn from one sample of a study of CD8+CD57+ T cells in acquired aplastic anemia. TCRdb ran MiXCR on the reads and lists one entry per CDR3 protein. The sample lists around 170,000 distinct CDR3 sequences; 40% to 50% were seen once. Sequenced input: sorted CD4+, CD8+, or CD8+CD57+ T cells (not recorded which) from PBMCs. Every receptor here comes from a human donor with aplastic anemia. The CDR3 runs from the conserved cysteine through the conserved F or W. D genes are given only for firm matches. Size is omitted from some rows. Given values are once, few, many or a class for expanded clones.

d_gene,j_gene,v_gene,abundance,CDR3nt,CDR3aa
.,TRBJ2-5,TRBV15,.,TGTGCCACCAGCTCCCCCCGGCGGACCCAGTACTTC,CATSSPRRTQYF
.,TRBJ1-1,TRBV30,.,TGTGCCTGGAGTCACGGACAGAGGGAAGGAGCTTTCTTT,CAWSHGQREGAFF
.,TRBJ1-1,TRBV10-3,.,TGTGCCATCAGGGGTCCGGGGGGCAACACTGAAGCTTTCTTT,CAIRGPGGNTEAFF
TRBD1,TRBJ2-2,TRBV29-1,few,TGCAGCGTTATCGACGACAGGGCCGGCGGGGAGCTGTTTTTT,CSVIDDRAGGELFF
.,TRBJ1-1,TRBV10-1,.,TGCGCCAGCAGCATGTCTCCCTTGAACACCGAAGCTTGCTTT,CASSMSPLNTEACF
TRBD1,TRBJ1-6,TRBV6-5,.,TGTGCCAGCAGTTCCGGGACAGCGCTTAATTCACCCCTCCACTTT,CASSSGTALNSPLHF
TRBD2,TRBJ2-7,TRBV24-1,.,TGTGCCACCAGCGCTAGCGGGAGGGCCCAAGAGGAGCAGTACTTC,CATSASGRAQEEQYF
.,TRBJ2-3,TRBV9,.,TGTGCCAGCAGCGTAGGCAGTTCTTCTAGCACAGATACGCAGTATTTT,CASSVGSSSSTDTQYF
.,TRBJ2-7,TRBV2,many,TGTGCCAGCAGTGAAGAATGGGGCGAGCAGTACTTC,CASSEEWGEQYF
TRBD1,TRBJ2-7,TRBV2,once,TGTGCCAGCAGTGAGCAGGGACAGGGTTCCGACCAGTACTTC,CASSEQGQGSDQYF
.,TRBJ1-1,TRBV25-1,many,TGTGCCAGCAGTGAAGCAGGGCCACTGGGCACTGAAGCTTTCTTT,CASSEAGPLGTEAFF
.,TRBJ2-5,TRBV5-6,.,TGTGCCAGCAGCCACCGGGACTTCCTAGAGACCCAGTACTTC,CASSHRDFLETQYF
.,TRBJ2-5,TRBV7-3,many,TGTGCCAGCAGCTTCCTGGGGTGGGGGACCCAGTACTTC,CASSFLGWGTQYF
.,TRBJ2-1,TRBV20-1,once,TGCAGTGCTCCGGGGCTTGCTTACAATGAGCAGTTCTTC,CSAPGLAYNEQFF
.,TRBJ2-5,TRBV19,.,TGTGCCAGTAGTATACAGGGAAGGGTGCGGGAGACCCAGTACTTC,CASSIQGRVRETQYF
.,TRBJ2-7,TRBV20-1,.,TGCAGTGCTAGGGCCGGGACGGTGGCCTACGAGCAGTACTTC,CSARAGTVAYEQYF